A selection of T cell receptor beta chains follows, all from one sample in a study of CD8 T cells in Susac syndrome. Via MiXCR, TCRdb re-called the immunoSEQ multiplex PCR reads, giving one row per CDR3 protein. The sample holds some 180,000 distinct CDR3 sequences, about 91% seen once. Sequencing was done on a sample of CD4+ T cells from PBMCs. The origin of the receptors is a human donor with Susac syndrome. CDR3s include the opening cysteine and the closing phenylalanine or tryptophan. A D gene is named only where the DNA matches it firmly. Expanded clones get a size class; other rows say once, few or many, or leave the size out.

clone size	D gene	V gene	J gene	CDR3 protein	CDR3 DNA
NA	NA	TRBV3-1	TRBJ2-7	CASSQMTSTYEQYF	TGTGCCAGCAGCCAAATGACTAGTACCTACGAGCAGTACTTC
NA	NA	TRBV7-9	TRBJ2-3	CASSLDTQYF	TGTGCCAGCAGCTTAGATACGCAGTATTTT
once	TRBD1	TRBV2	TRBJ1-5	CASSAGTGTSFSNQPQHF	TGTGCCAGCAGTGCCGGGACAGGAACTTCATTTAGCAATCAGCCCCAGCATTTT
NA	NA	TRBV5-1	TRBJ2-5	CASSRDTETQYF	TGCGCCAGCAGCCGAGACACAGAGACCCAGTACTTC
once	TRBD2	TRBV24-1	TRBJ2-1	CATSDVSGRGLNEQFF	TGTGCCACCAGTGACGTTAGCGGGAGAGGCTTGAATGAGCAGTTCTTC
NA	NA	TRBV3-1	TRBJ2-1	CASSQGPLVFGQFF	TGTGCCAGCAGCCAAGGCCCACTCGTGTTTGGGCAGTTCTTC
NA	TRBD1	TRBV9	TRBJ1-1	CASSVVRTGRNTEAFF	TGTGCCAGCAGCGTAGTTAGGACAGGGAGAAACACTGAAGCTTTCTTT
NA	TRBD1	TRBV5-1	TRBJ2-5	CASSLPGQGETQYF	TGCGCCAGCAGCTTACCGGGACAGGGGGAGACCCAGTACTTC
NA	TRBD2	TRBV7-9	TRBJ2-2	CAELKGLAGNTGELFF	TGTGCGGAATTGAAGGGACTAGCGGGAAACACCGGGGAGCTGTTTTTT
NA	NA	TRBV7-8	TRBJ2-7	CASSSNWRGPGDEQYF	TGTGCCAGCAGCTCAAACTGGCGGGGTCCCGGGGACGAGCAGTACTTC
NA	NA	TRBV7-9	TRBJ1-2	CASSLAGANYGYTF	TGTGCCAGCAGCTTGGCAGGGGCGAACTATGGCTACACCTTC
NA	NA	TRBV30	TRBJ2-7	CAWIQPGRSSYEQYF	TGTGCCTGGATCCAACCGGGCAGGAGCTCCTACGAGCAGTACTTC
NA	NA	TRBV12-3/TRBV12-4	TRBJ1-1	CASSPRRGGADTEAFF	TGTGCCAGCAGTCCCCGTCGGGGGGGCGCGGACACTGAAGCTTTCTTT
NA	TRBD1	TRBV2	TRBJ1-2	CARSTRDRANYGYTF	TGTGCCAGATCTACCCGGGACAGAGCTAACTATGGCTACACCTTC
NA	NA	TRBV4-1	TRBJ1-4	CASSQVSGSEKLFF	TGCGCCAGCAGCCAAGTTTCTGGGTCTGAAAAACTGTTTTTT
few	NA	TRBV6-6	TRBJ1-2	CASSYSTNYGYTF	TGTGCCAGCAGTTACTCCACTAACTATGGCTACACCTTC
NA	TRBD2	TRBV30	TRBJ2-1	CAWRMGGLAGGTDNEQFF	TGTGCCTGGAGGATGGGGGGACTAGCGGGGGGAACTGACAATGAGCAGTTCTTC
NA	TRBD1	TRBV5-1	TRBJ1-2	CASSRGQNGYTF	TGCGCCAGCAGCCGGGGACAGAATGGCTACACCTTC
NA	NA	TRBV1	TRBJ1-2	CTSSHSGGANYGYTF	TGCACCAGCAGCCATTCGGGGGGTGCTAACTATGGCTACACCTTC
NA	TRBD2	TRBV4-2	TRBJ2-3	CASSLSKEVVAGSTDTQYF	TGTGCCAGCAGCCTTTCTAAGGAGGTGGTAGCGGGGAGCACAGATACGCAGTATTTT
NA	TRBD1	TRBV20-1	TRBJ1-1	CSASQGATEAFF	TGCAGTGCGTCCCAGGGGGCTACTGAAGCTTTCTTT
NA	NA	TRBV20-1	TRBJ2-3	CSARDDTASTDTQYF	TGCAGTGCTAGAGACGACACAGCTAGCACAGATACGCAGTATTTT
NA	TRBD2	TRBV7-3	TRBJ2-1	CASSAGLAGGSYNEQFF	TGTGCCAGCAGCGCCGGACTAGCGGGAGGGTCCTACAATGAGCAGTTCTTC
NA	TRBD1	TRBV25-1	TRBJ1-2	CASSDPRTGVGGYTF	TGTGCCAGCAGTGACCCTAGGACAGGGGTGGGTGGCTACACCTTC
NA	NA	TRBV6-5	TRBJ2-5	CASSYVVGETQYF	TGTGCCAGCAGTTACGTTGTGGGAGAGACCCAGTACTTC
NA	NA	TRBV5-1	TRBJ1-1	CASSALTDGTEAFF	TGCGCCAGCAGTGCCCTAACAGACGGCACTGAAGCTTTCTTT
NA	NA	TRBV5-1	TRBJ2-7	CASSSTAPSYEQYF	TGCGCCAGCAGCTCGACTGCCCCCTCCTACGAGCAGTACTTC